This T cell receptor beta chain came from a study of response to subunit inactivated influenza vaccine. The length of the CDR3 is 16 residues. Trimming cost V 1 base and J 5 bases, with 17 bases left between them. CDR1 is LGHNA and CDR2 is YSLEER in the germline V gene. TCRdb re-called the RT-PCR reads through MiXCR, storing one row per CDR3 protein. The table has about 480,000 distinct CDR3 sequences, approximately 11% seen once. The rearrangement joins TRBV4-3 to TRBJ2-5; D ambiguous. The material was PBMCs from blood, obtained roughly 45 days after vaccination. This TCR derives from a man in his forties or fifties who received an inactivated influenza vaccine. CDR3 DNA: TGCGCCAGCAGCCAAGGGGCAGTCCTAGGGTTGGAGACCCAGTACTTC. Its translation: CASSQGAVLGLETQYF.